This is a list of T cell receptor beta chains from one sample in a study of graft-versus-host responses after intestinal transplantation. The table came from immunoSEQ multiplex PCR; TCRdb's copy has only in-frame clones and leaves some out. The sample contains over 85,000 clones, about 95% of which appear only once. What these receptors recognize is not known. Source: unstimulated CD4+ T cells sorted from spleen or lymph node cells, taken before transplant. These TCRs come from a human donor who was the organ donor for an intestinal transplant. Both conserved end residues are part of each CDR3. The D gene is left open where the match is weak. Rows give clone size only sometimes, using once, few, many, or a class for an expanded clone.

v_call	d_call	j_call	clone_size	cdr3_nt	cdr3_aa
TRBV29-1	NA	TRBJ1-6	NA	TGCAGCGTTGGTGCCACAGGACGGGATAATTCACCCCTCCACTTT	CSVGATGRDNSPLHF
TRBV7-9	NA	TRBJ1-5	NA	TGTGCCAGCAGCTTAGCAGGGGGAAATCAGCCCCAGCATTTT	CASSLAGGNQPQHF
TRBV7-2	TRBD1	TRBJ1-5	NA	TGTGCCAGCAGCCGCGGGACAGGGGGCCTGCAGCCCCAGCATTTT	CASSRGTGGLQPQHF
TRBV7-2	TRBD2	TRBJ2-1	NA	TGTGCCAGCAGCTTAGTCTCACTAGCGGGGAATGAGCAGTTCTTC	CASSLVSLAGNEQFF
TRBV5-8	NA	TRBJ2-2	NA	TGTGCCAGCAGCTTGGTTGTGGTGGGGGACACCGGGGAGCTGTTTTTT	CASSLVVVGDTGELFF
TRBV10-3	TRBD1	TRBJ1-6	NA	TGTGCCATCAGCCCCGGGACAGGGAATTCACCCCTCCACTTT	CAISPGTGNSPLHF
TRBV4-1	NA	TRBJ1-5	NA	TGCGCCAGCAGCCAAGATCGGGGCAATCAGCCCCAGCATTTT	CASSQDRGNQPQHF
TRBV4-3	NA	TRBJ2-2	few	TGCGCCAGCAGCCAAGAGATGAGCTTCGGGGAGCTGTTTTTT	CASSQEMSFGELFF
TRBV5-1	NA	TRBJ1-4	NA	TGCGCCAGCAGCTTGGCCGCGGGTGGGGAAAAACTGTTTTTT	CASSLAAGGEKLFF
TRBV28	NA	TRBJ1-1	NA	TGTGCCAGCAACGTCGGGTCCACCGAAGCTTTCTTT	CASNVGSTEAFF